This TCR beta chain was found in a study of blood T cell repertoires in COVID-19. For the study at large: The analysed material was cDNA or gDNA that came from T cells, B-cell-depleted T cells, or PBMCs.

As handled by the study authors: Amplification of reference gene primers was used by the study to estimate nucleated cell counts. The data were produced by immunoSEQ multiplex PCR, yet TCRdb's version contains in-frame clones alone and is incomplete. That table gives V, J and clone size, and the DNA gave D and trimming. The repertoire holds roughly 200,000 clones, with roughly 84% as singletons. Germline V gives CDR1 SGHRS, CDR2 YFSETQ. V was trimmed by 5 bases and J by 2 bases, leaving 16 bases between them. CDR3 length equals 15 residues. This sequence originates from a man aged 50 or older with active or convalescent COVID-19. Input material: peripheral blood. The chain joins TRBV5-1 to TRBJ1-1; maybe TRBD1 (6 bases). The CDR3 DNA follows: TGCGCCAGCAGTTCGTTTCAGGGGACCAACACTGAAGCTTTCTTT. Translating gives CASSSFQGTNTEAFF.